This TCR beta chain emerged from a study of blood T cell repertoires in COVID-19. Study information: T cells, B-cell-depleted T cells, or PBMCs supplied cDNA or gDNA.

The CDR3 extends over 15 amino acids. The V gene end was trimmed by 4 bases and the J gene end by 5 bases; junction bases not matched to a gene: 5. CDR1 and CDR2 (germline): LGHNA, YSLEER. As processed by the authors: Amplifying reference gene primers gave estimates of nucleated cell counts. Profiled with immunoSEQ multiplex PCR; TCRdb holds only in-frame clones, not every one. V and J calls and clone size are as listed in that table; D and trimming were resolved from the DNA. The sample records 80,000 or so clones, roughly four fifths being singletons. The chain couples TRBV4-3 to TRBJ2-3, with 11 bases fitting TRBD1. The source material was peripheral blood. The sequence was collected from a man between 60 and 70 years old with acute or convalescent COVID-19. CDR3: CASSRGQGAGDTQYF. The DNA for the CDR3 is TGCGCCAGCAGCCGCGGACAGGGGGCGGGAGATACGCAGTATTTT.